A selection of T cell receptor beta chains follows, all from one sample in a study of blood T cell repertoires in COVID-19. TCRdb keeps only in-frame clones here, not all; method: immunoSEQ multiplex PCR. The sample shows more than 75,000 clones, 85% to 90% of them seen only once. Sequencing was done on a sample of peripheral blood. These receptors came from a woman aged 70-85 years with acute or convalescent COVID-19. CDR3s include the opening cysteine and the closing phenylalanine or tryptophan. The order of the fields is CDR3 protein, CDR3 DNA, D gene, V gene, J gene, clone size. A D gene is named only where the DNA matches it firmly. Expanded clones are given a class, and other clones once, few, many or no size at all.

CASSIRGNTGELFF,TGTGCCAGTAGTATACGGGGAAACACCGGGGAGCTGTTTTTT,-,TRBV19,TRBJ2-2,few
CASGGTDIQPQHF,TGTGCCAGCGGAGGGACAGATATACAGCCCCAGCATTTT,TRBD1,TRBV25-1,TRBJ1-5,-
CASSMMPRQGSEQYF,TGTGCCAGTAGTATGATGCCCAGACAGGGATCCGAGCAGTACTTC,TRBD1,TRBV19,TRBJ2-7,-
CASSRRLDGYTF,TGCGCCAGCAGTCGCCGGTTAGATGGCTACACCTTC,-,TRBV23-1,TRBJ1-2,-
CASSLDPQGGINEKLFF,TGCGCCAGCAGCTTGGATCCGCAGGGCGGCATCAATGAAAAACTGTTTTTT,-,TRBV5-1,TRBJ1-4,-
CASSRSGLAAYEQYF,TGTGCCAGCTCACGATCAGGACTAGCCGCCTACGAGCAGTACTTC,TRBD2,TRBV18,TRBJ2-7,-
CASSETTGAPPGEQYF,TGCGCCAGCAGCGAAACAACAGGGGCCCCCCCAGGAGAGCAGTACTTC,TRBD1,TRBV5-1,TRBJ2-7,-
CSASPATRTYEQYF,TGCAGTGCTAGTCCCGCTACTAGGACCTACGAGCAGTACTTC,-,TRBV20-1,TRBJ2-7,-
CASSMPGGRGNQPQHF,TGTGCCAGTAGTATGCCAGGGGGCCGGGGCAATCAGCCCCAGCATTTT,TRBD1,TRBV19,TRBJ1-5,-
CASSRGQGPGELFF,TGCGCCAGCAGCCGGGGACAGGGTCCCGGGGAGCTGTTTTTT,TRBD1,TRBV5-1,TRBJ2-2,-
CASSVSRQNSPLHF,TGTGCCAGCAGCGTCTCCAGACAGAATTCACCCCTCCACTTT,-,TRBV9,TRBJ1-6,-
CASSRASGSTGELFF,TGTGCCAGCAGCCGTGCTAGCGGGAGCACCGGGGAGCTGTTTTTT,TRBD2,TRBV5-5,TRBJ2-2,-
CAWSVLGSYQPQHF,TGTGCCTGGAGTGTACTAGGGTCATATCAGCCCCAGCATTTT,-,TRBV30,TRBJ1-5,once
CASSNSGGSLVQPQHF,TGTGCCAGTAGTAACTCGGGAGGGAGTCTGGTTCAGCCCCAGCATTTT,-,TRBV19,TRBJ1-5,-
CSVGLGSGYTF,TGCAGCGTTGGTCTAGGATCTGGCTACACCTTC,-,TRBV29-1,TRBJ1-2,-
CASSPGVGLDVEQYF,TGTGCCAGCTCACCCGGTGTGGGACTAGATGTCGAGCAGTACTTC,TRBD2,TRBV18,TRBJ2-7,once
CASSVDGTGSWGYTF,TGTGCCAGCAGCGTAGATGGGACAGGGTCGTGGGGCTACACCTTC,TRBD1,TRBV9,TRBJ1-2,once
CASSLKSSSTDTQYF,TGTGCCAGCAGCTTAAAGAGCTCTAGCACAGATACGCAGTATTTT,-,TRBV7-2,TRBJ2-3,-
CASSPPGGNYGYTF,TGTGCCAGCTCACCACCTGGCGGTAACTATGGCTACACCTTC,-,TRBV18,TRBJ1-2,-
CSVGAPLGNEQFF,TGCAGCGTTGGGGCCCCGCTGGGCAATGAGCAGTTCTTC,-,TRBV29-1,TRBJ2-1,-
CASSPPGLAGGYNEQFF,TGTGCCAGCTCACCGCCAGGACTAGCGGGAGGGTACAATGAGCAGTTCTTC,TRBD2,TRBV18,TRBJ2-1,-
CASKRGEGTEAFF,TGTGCCAGCAAAAGGGGGGAGGGGACTGAAGCTTTCTTT,-,TRBV3-1/TRBV3-2,TRBJ1-1,-
CASSATGTAYRTGELFF,TGTGCCAGCAGCGCCACCGGGACAGCTTATCGCACCGGGGAGCTGTTTTTT,TRBD1,TRBV5-6,TRBJ2-2,-
CASAVEGGTEAFF,TGTGCCAGCGCGGTCGAGGGGGGGACTGAAGCTTTCTTT,-,TRBV2,TRBJ1-1,-
CASSELGGGAVTQYF,TGTGCCAGCAGTGAACTTGGCGGGGGGGCCGTTACGCAGTATTTT,TRBD2,TRBV6-1,TRBJ2-3,once
CASRSGTVGYGYTF,TGTGCCAGCAGAAGCGGGACCGTGGGCTATGGCTACACCTTC,-,TRBV6-5,TRBJ1-2,-
CAWSADYRGGTEAFF,TGTGCCTGGAGTGCAGATTACAGGGGGGGTACTGAAGCTTTCTTT,TRBD1,TRBV30,TRBJ1-1,-
CAWSSRGPGQGGTGELFF,TGTGCCTGGAGTTCTAGGGGGCCGGGACAGGGGGGCACCGGGGAGCTGTTTTTT,TRBD1,TRBV30,TRBJ2-2,-
CASSLGTSRYTDTQYF,TGCGCCAGCAGCTTGGGGACTAGCAGATACACAGATACGCAGTATTTT,TRBD2,TRBV5-1,TRBJ2-3,-
CASSRGQVEKLFF,TGTGCCAGCAGCAGGGGGCAGGTTGAAAAACTGTTTTTT,TRBD1,TRBV12-3/TRBV12-4,TRBJ1-4,-